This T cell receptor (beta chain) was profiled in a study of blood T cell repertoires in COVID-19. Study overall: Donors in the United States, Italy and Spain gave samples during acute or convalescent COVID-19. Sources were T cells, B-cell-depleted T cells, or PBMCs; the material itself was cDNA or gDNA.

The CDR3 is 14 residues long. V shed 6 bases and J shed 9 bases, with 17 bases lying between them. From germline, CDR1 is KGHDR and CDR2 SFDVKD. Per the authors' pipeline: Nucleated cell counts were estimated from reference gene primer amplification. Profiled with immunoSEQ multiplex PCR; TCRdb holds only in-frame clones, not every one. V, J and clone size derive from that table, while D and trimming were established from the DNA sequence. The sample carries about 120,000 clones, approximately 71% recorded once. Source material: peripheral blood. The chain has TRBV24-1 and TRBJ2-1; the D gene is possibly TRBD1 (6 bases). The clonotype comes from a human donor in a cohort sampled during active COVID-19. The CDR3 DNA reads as TGTGCCACCAGTCAAGGTGGACAGAGGAGTGAGCAGTTCTTC. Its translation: CATSQGGQRSEQFF.